This T cell receptor (beta chain) originates from a study of quantifying T cell responses using KT2 cells. Study as a whole: TCR alpha and beta constant-region primers primed reverse transcription of RNA. The second PCR was a qPCR stopped at a predetermined fluorescence threshold.

On this clonotype: Its antigen remains unknown.

V lost 1 base to trimming and J lost 4 bases, with 6 bases between them. CDR1 SGHDT and CDR2 YYEEEE come from the germline V gene. CDR3 length: 13 residues. Each cDNA got a UMI-containing oligo ligated at its 3' end. An equimolar mix of RC1.1 and RC1.2 primed the beta chain across TRBC1 and TRBC2. From the second PCR onward, TCR alpha and beta chains were processed separately. MiXCR, applied by TCRdb to the UMI-ligation and nested PCR reads, yields one record per CDR3 protein. The data show some 43,000 distinct CDR3 sequences, with more than 15% seen just once and about 40% held by the top ten. Study-level results: Counts of KT2 alpha and beta sequences rose linearly with the number of KT2 cells added. Detection of KT2 sequences held at the lowest tested level, about one cell per 100,000 PBMC.

This chain uses TRBV5-6 with TRBJ1-5; D call uncertain. The specimen was PBMCs spiked with cells of the T cell clone KT2. This sequence was found in a human donor. For the CDR3, the DNA is TGTGCCAGCAGCTTGAGAGGGAATCAGCCCCAGCATTTT. The encoded protein is CASSLRGNQPQHF.